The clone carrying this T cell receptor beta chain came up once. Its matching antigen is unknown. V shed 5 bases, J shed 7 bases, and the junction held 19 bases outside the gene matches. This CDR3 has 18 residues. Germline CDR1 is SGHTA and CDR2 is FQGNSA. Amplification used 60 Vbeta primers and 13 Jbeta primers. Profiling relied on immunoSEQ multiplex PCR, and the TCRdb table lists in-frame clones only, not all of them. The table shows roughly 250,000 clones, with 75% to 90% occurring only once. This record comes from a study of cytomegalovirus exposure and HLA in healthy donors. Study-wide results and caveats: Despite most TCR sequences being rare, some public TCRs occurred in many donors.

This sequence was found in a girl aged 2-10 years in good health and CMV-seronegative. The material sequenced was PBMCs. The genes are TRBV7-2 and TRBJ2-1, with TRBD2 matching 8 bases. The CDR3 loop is CASSLVGAGTSGVNEQFF. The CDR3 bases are TGTGCCAGCAGCCTGGTGGGGGCCGGGACTAGTGGGGTTAATGAGCAGTTCTTC.